Listed here is a single T cell receptor (beta chain). Profiling relied on immunoSEQ multiplex PCR, and the TCRdb table lists in-frame clones only, not all of them. The sample holds approximately 40,000 clones, roughly 77% seen once. This sample is drawn from a study of control samples from healthy donors and cancer patients. This clonotype originated in a male donor with melanoma. The sequencing input was formalin-fixed, paraffin-embedded tissue.

CDR3 coding DNA: TGTGCCAGCAGCTTAGTACCCTGGACCGGGGAGCTGTTTTTT. Encoded protein: CASSLVPWTGELFF. The chain employs TRBV6-5 and TRBJ2-2; D is uncertain. Between the trimmed V and J ends, which lost 6 bases and 5 bases, there was a span of 13 bases. From germline, CDR1 is MNHEY and CDR2 SVGAGI. The length of the CDR3 is 14 residues.